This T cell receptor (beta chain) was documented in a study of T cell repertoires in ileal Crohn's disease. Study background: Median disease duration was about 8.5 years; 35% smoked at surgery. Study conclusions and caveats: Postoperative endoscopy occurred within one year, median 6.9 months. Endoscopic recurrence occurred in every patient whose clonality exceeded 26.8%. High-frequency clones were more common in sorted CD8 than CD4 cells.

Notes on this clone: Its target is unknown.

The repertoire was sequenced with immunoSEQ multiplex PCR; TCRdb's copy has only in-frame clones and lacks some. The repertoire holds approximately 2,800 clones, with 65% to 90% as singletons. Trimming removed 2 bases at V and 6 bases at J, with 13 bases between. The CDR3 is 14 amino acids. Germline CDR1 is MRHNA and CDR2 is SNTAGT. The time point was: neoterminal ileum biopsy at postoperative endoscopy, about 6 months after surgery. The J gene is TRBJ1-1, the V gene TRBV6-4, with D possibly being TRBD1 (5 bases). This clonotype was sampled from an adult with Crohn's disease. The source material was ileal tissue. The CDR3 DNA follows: TGTGCCAGCAGTGACGGGGACCCCGGCTCTGAAGCTTTCTTT. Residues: CASSDGDPGSEAFF.